This TCR beta chain came from a study of T cells after yellow fever vaccination. Per germline, CDR1 SGHTA and CDR2 FQGNSA. There are 19 residues in the CDR3. Germline trimming cut 5 bases from V and 0 bases from J; bases unmatched to any gene: 13. A 5'RACE template-switching step, the method used to make TCR cDNA, added a universal primer site and UMIs. Each CDR3 protein gets one entry after TCRdb re-called the 5' RACE reads with MiXCR. The sample includes 65,000 to 90,000 distinct CDR3 sequences, around 7.3% of them seen just once. In its sample, this clonotype was seen many times. What it recognizes is unknown. Study-wide points: Compared with primary, the secondary response was weaker and peaked at day 5, not 15. Just a small share of clonotypes turned up in the CD4 compartment as well as the CD8 compartment. Re-detected after boosting: most primary clones, 96% of CD4 and about 85% of CD8.

The V and J genes are TRBV7-2 and TRBJ2-2; TRBD1 matches 9 bases. The starting material was CD8+ T cells sorted from PBMCs, obtained on the day of the yellow fever booster vaccination. This sequence was found in a man aged 25 to 40 who received the YFV17D yellow fever vaccine. CDR3 nucleotide sequence: TGTGCCAGCAGCCCACCCGGGACAGGGTCGTTCGCGAACACCGGGGAGCTGTTTTTT. Amino acid sequence: CASSPPGTGSFANTGELFF.